The 28 T cell receptor beta chains given below trace back to one sample, sequenced in a study of beta chain features in type 1 diabetes. The whole isolated RNA underwent reverse transcription, so sequencing captured expressed TCRB transcripts. Clones were sequenced by immunoSEQ multiplex PCR, and TCRdb holds only the in-frame ones, with some missing. Altogether about 150,000 clones are present, 7.5% to 10% being singletons, with the ten largest covering almost 0.65%. Input material: central memory CD4+ T cells from blood. The receptors derive from a man younger than 30 in good health.

The rearrangement uses TRBV7-3 and TRBJ2-6; TRBD2 might be the D (5 bases). Germline CDR1 is SGHTA and CDR2 is FQGTGA. This CDR3 region has 17 residues. V lost 5 bases and J 0 bases, leaving 14 bases between the germline ends. CDR3 loop: CASSPRGRDSGANVLTF. DNA of the CDR3: TGTGCCAGCAGCCCCAGAGGACGGGACTCTGGGGCCAACGTCCTGACTTTC. Together with reference TRBV7-3 and TRBJ2-6, the CDR3 gives the full variable domain: GAGVSQTPSNKVTEKGKYVELRCDPISGHTALYWYRQSLGQGPEFLIYFQGTGAADDSGLPNDRFFAVRPEGSVSTLKIQRTERGDSAVYLCASSPRGRDSGANVLTFGAGSRLTVL.

This clone showed up just a few times. The chain joins TRBV10-3 to TRBJ2-1, with 8 bases identical to TRBD2. Germline assignment: CDR1 ENHRY and CDR2 SYGVKD. V shed 0 bases and J 5 bases; nucleotides not matched to a gene: 9. The CDR3 loop spans 17 amino acids. The CDR3 protein is CAISESKFAGGNNEQFF. CDR3 nucleotides: TGTGCCATCAGTGAGTCCAAATTTGCGGGAGGAAACAATGAGCAGTTCTTC.

This clone showed up just a few times. The V gene is TRBV28, the J gene TRBJ2-5, with 8 bases fitting TRBD1. The J segment lost 2 bases and the V segment lost 8 bases, leaving 10 bases of the junction unmatched. The CDR3 has 15 residues. Germline V gene data show CDR1 as MDHEN and CDR2 as SYDVKM. CDR3 in DNA: TGTGCCAGCCAACAGGGGGGATCGACTCAAGAGACCCAGTACTTC. This codes for CASQQGGSTQETQYF.

The chain has TRBV7-3 and TRBJ2-2; TRBD2 matches 9 bases. CDR3 size: 16 residues. Germline CDR1 SGHTA, CDR2 FQGTGA. Losses at the gene ends were 2 bases for V and 6 bases for J; bases not matched to a gene: 7. The CDR3 coding sequence is TGTGCCAGCAGCTTAGGGGGGACTAGCAGAGCCGGGGAGCTGTTTTTT. Protein: CASSLGGTSRAGELFF.

The chain recombines TRBV5-1 with TRBJ2-7; possibly TRBD2 for D (6 bases). Germline V gene lookup returns CDR1 SGHRS and CDR2 YFSETQ. The V gene lost 3 bases and the J gene lost 7 bases, with 17 bases spanning the gap. The CDR3 extends over 14 amino acids. CDR3 loop: CASSSGDDRREQYF. The CDR3 DNA reads TGCGCCAGCAGCTCGGGAGACGACAGAAGAGAGCAGTACTTC.

In its sample, this clone was seen a few times. The chain joins TRBV5-1 to TRBJ2-1, with 10 bases identical to TRBD1. This CDR3 contains 16 residues. Per germline, CDR1 SGHRS and CDR2 YFSETQ. The ends lost 4 bases at V and 6 bases at J; junction bases unmatched: 10. The CDR3 DNA reads as TGCGCCAGCAGCATAACCGGGACAGGGGTGCGCAATGAGCAGTTCTTC. Its translation is CASSITGTGVRNEQFF.

This clone turned up a few times. V gene TRBV11-2 combines with J gene TRBJ2-1, with 11 bases aligning to TRBD2. The CDR3 has 15 amino acids. The J segment lost 6 bases and the V segment lost 4 bases, leaving 5 bases of the junction unmatched. From germline, CDR1 is SGHAT and CDR2 FQNNGV. This chain's CDR3 is CASSSLAGEGNEQFF. As DNA, the CDR3 is TGTGCCAGCAGCTCACTAGCGGGAGAAGGCAATGAGCAGTTCTTC.

This rearrangement joins TRBV7-2 to TRBJ2-7; a possible D gene is TRBD2 (5 bases). Trimming shortened V by 3 bases and J by 1 base, and 7 bases separated the two germline ends. Germline V gene sequence: CDR1 SGHTA, CDR2 FQGNSA. CDR3 length: 13 residues. The CDR3 spells CASSLGVSYEQYF. The CDR3 region has the DNA TGTGCCAGCAGCTTGGGAGTTTCCTACGAGCAGTACTTC.

Note on this clone: The junction differs from germline at one of its ends, possibly a read error. The V gene is TRBV7-7, the J gene TRBJ2-5; D perhaps matches TRBD1 (5 bases). The CDR3 extends over 15 amino acids. Germline CDR1 and CDR2: SSHAT and FNYEAQ (reference sequence). The CDR3 spells CASSLGGANQETQYF. CDR3 DNA: TGTGCTAGCAGCCTGGGTGGGGCCAATCAAGAGACCCAGTACTTC.

This clone came up a few times. Other DNA sequences in this sample translate to the same CDR3. V usage is TRBV9 and J usage is TRBJ1-2; the D is unclear. The length of the CDR3 is 14 residues. CDR1 is SGDLS, CDR2 YYNGEE, per germline. V lost 3 bases and J 0 bases, leaving 9 bases between the germline ends. The CDR3 region has the DNA TGTGCCAGCAGCGATAACAGAGCTAACTATGGCTACACCTTC. This sequence encodes CASSDNRANYGYTF.

This clone appeared a few times. The chain uses TRBV5-4 and TRBJ1-4, with TRBD1 matching over 7 bases. The ends lost 4 bases at V and 3 bases at J; junction bases unmatched: 3. This CDR3 has 14 amino acids. CDR1 and CDR2 (germline): SGHNT, YYREEE (reference sequence). CDR3 in amino acids: CASSPGTANEKLFF. The CDR3, as DNA: TGTGCCAGCAGCCCCGGGACAGCTAATGAAAAACTGTTTTTT.

This clone was counted between two and nine times. This chain links TRBV29-1 with TRBJ2-5; D call uncertain. Trimming left V 0 bases short and J 6 bases short, with 14 bases between. From germline, CDR1 is SQVTM and CDR2 ANQGSEA. The CDR3 runs to 14 residues. The CDR3, as DNA: TGCAGCGTTGAAGATATAGAGGTTCTAAAGACCCAGTACTTC. Encoded protein: CSVEDIEVLKTQYF.

This clone was detected only a few times. The junction departs from germline at one end; a sequencing error may be responsible. This chain uses TRBV4-2 with TRBJ1-2; 8 bases are a match to TRBD1. The CDR3 contains 18 residues. Germline assignment: CDR1 LGHNA and CDR2 YNFKEQ. In nucleotides, the CDR3 is TGTGCCAGCAGCAAAGATCAGGTCGGGCGCCAGGGGGCACAGGGCTACACCTTC. Its translation is CASSKDQVGRQGAQGYTF.

The V and J genes are TRBV7-2 and TRBJ1-1; D is unresolved. This CDR3 is built from 15 residues. Trimming left V 0 bases short and J 0 bases short, with 8 bases between. CDR1 is SGHTA, CDR2 FQGNSA, per germline. The CDR3 reads CASSLAWAMNTEAFF. The CDR3 coding sequence is TGTGCCAGCAGCTTAGCCTGGGCCATGAACACTGAAGCTTTCTTT.

This clone has more than one count but fewer than ten. The rearrangement joins TRBV5-5 to TRBJ2-7, with 7 bases matching TRBD1. With V trimmed by 4 bases and J by 1 base, 8 bases remained unmatched. Per germline, CDR1 SGHKS and CDR2 YYEKEE (reference sequence). CDR3 length: 15 amino acids. CDR3 DNA sequence: TGTGCCAGCAGCGCCGGACAGGCCAATTCCTACGAGCAGTACTTC. It is translated as CASSAGQANSYEQYF.

This clone appeared a few times. The chain uses TRBV18 and TRBJ2-2; 8 bases align to TRBD1. From germline, CDR1 is KGHSH and CDR2 LQKENI. The CDR3 contains 17 residues. V lost 3 bases to trimming and J lost 4 bases; unmatched junction nucleotides: 10. CDR3: CASSPVAGGLGTGELFF. CDR3 bases: TGTGCCAGCTCACCCGTTGCAGGGGGCTTGGGCACCGGGGAGCTGTTTTTT. Complete variable domain (other parts from reference TRBV18 and TRBJ2-2): NAGVMQNPRHLVRRRGQEARLRCSPMKGHSHVYWYRQLPEEGLKFMVYLQKENIIDESGMPKERFSAEFPKEGPSILRIQQVVRGDSAAYFCASSPVAGGLGTGELFFGEGSRLTVL.

This clone was seen more than once but under ten times. The V call is TRBV28, the J call TRBJ2-7; D ambiguous. Germline lookup yields CDR1 MDHEN and CDR2 SYDVKM. The V end was cut by 1 base, the J end by 6 bases, with 16 bases between. The CDR3 is 15 amino acids. DNA for the CDR3: TGTGCCAGCAGTTTATCTACTTTTACAGCCTTCGAGCAGTACTTC. Translation gives CASSLSTFTAFEQYF.

This clone was picked up a small number of times. This rearrangement joins TRBV7-8 to TRBJ1-5; TRBD1 aligns across 8 bases. V lost 3 bases and J lost 3; bases outside the gene matches: 4. This CDR3 has 15 residues. The germline gives CDR1 SGHVS, CDR2 FQNEAQ. The CDR3: CASSFWGQDNQPQHF. CDR3 sequence (DNA): TGTGCCAGCAGCTTTTGGGGACAGGACAATCAGCCCCAGCATTTT.

This chain links TRBV10-3 with TRBJ2-3, with TRBD2 matching over 9 bases. The CDR3 loop spans 15 amino acids. The V and J ends lost 4 bases and 2 bases, in that order; junction bases with no gene match: 4. Germline-derived CDR1 and CDR2 are ENHRY and SYGVKD. As DNA, the CDR3 is TGTGCCATCAGTGTAGCGGGAGAAGTCACAGATACGCAGTATTTT. This codes for CAISVAGEVTDTQYF.

The chain employs TRBV7-2 and TRBJ2-5, with 7 bases identical to TRBD2. Germline CDR1 and CDR2: SGHTA and FQGNSA. The CDR3 runs 15 residues. V shed 0 bases and J 5 bases; nucleotides not matched to a gene: 6. The CDR3 sequence is CASSLAQAGTETQYF. The CDR3 region has the DNA TGTGCCAGCAGCTTAGCCCAAGCGGGAACGGAGACCCAGTACTTC.

In this sample, this clone turned up many times. This CDR3 is CASLERTNEQFF. In nucleotides, the CDR3 is TGTGCCAGCCTGGAGCGGACCAATGAGCAGTTCTTC. The V call is TRBV28, the J call TRBJ2-1; D may be TRBD2 (5 bases). Germline V gives CDR1 MDHEN, CDR2 SYDVKM. Trimming removed 8 bases from V and 6 bases from J, with 11 bases in between. This CDR3 is 12 amino acids long.

This clone occurred a few times. The V call is TRBV9, the J call TRBJ1-2; D may be TRBD1 (6 bases). This CDR3 comprises 20 residues. Germline CDR1 reads SGDLS; CDR2 reads YYNGEE. V was trimmed by 4 bases and J by 8 bases, leaving 36 bases between them. The CDR3, as DNA: TGTGCCAGCAGCCCCAATAGGGACGGCTATTGGGGGCAGCGTGAGAGAGGCTACACCTTC. Amino acid sequence: CASSPNRDGYWGQRERGYTF.

This clone was counted ten times or more. The chain couples TRBV4-2 to TRBJ2-5; tentative D call: TRBD1 (6 bases). Trimming shortened V by 3 bases and J by 3 bases, and 11 bases separated the two germline ends. Germline CDR1 reads LGHNA; CDR2 reads YNFKEQ. The CDR3 is 14 residues long. DNA for the CDR3: TGTGCCAGCAGCCAGGGGGACACAGAAGAGACCCAGTACTTC. Translation: CASSQGDTEETQYF.

This clone has ten or more counts. The gene calls are TRBV18 and TRBJ1-1, with D possibly being TRBD1 (5 bases). Per the germline V gene, CDR1 is KGHSH and CDR2 is LQKENI. CDR3 length: 15 amino acids. V gave up 8 bases and J gave up 4 bases, with 20 bases separating them. CDR3 sequence: CASTPRRQGATEAFF. CDR3 sequence (DNA): TGTGCCAGCACTCCCCGGCGGCAGGGTGCCACTGAAGCTTTCTTT.

The genes are TRBV29-1 and TRBJ1-1; the D gene is possibly TRBD1 (5 bases). Between the trimmed V and J ends, which lost 4 bases and 4 bases, there was a span of 16 bases. This CDR3 has 14 amino acids. The germline CDR1 and CDR2 sequences are SQVTM and ANQGSEA. CDR3 nucleotide sequence: TGCAGCGTTGGTCCCGGGGGTTCGATCACTGAAGCTTTCTTT. Residues: CSVGPGGSITEAFF.

This clone has more than one count but fewer than ten. V usage is TRBV5-5 and J usage is TRBJ2-3; 15 bases line up with TRBD2. J lost 6 bases, V lost 4 bases, and 12 bases had no gene match. CDR1 is SGHKS and CDR2 is YYEKEE in the germline V gene (reference sequence). CDR3 length equals 18 residues. The CDR3 nucleotides read TGTGCCAGCAGCATGGATGGACTAGCGGGGGGGCTTACGGATACGCAGTATTTT. Its protein is CASSMDGLAGGLTDTQYF.

V and J are TRBV7-2 and TRBJ2-1; tentative D call: TRBD2 (7 bases). From germline, CDR1 is SGHTA and CDR2 FQGNSA. The CDR3 spans 15 residues. V gave up 4 bases and J gave up 8 bases, with 18 bases separating them. The CDR3 sequence: CASSSQGGGAHEQFF. CDR3 bases: TGTGCCAGCAGCTCACAGGGAGGGGGAGCACATGAGCAGTTCTTC.

This rearrangement joins TRBV30 to TRBJ1-1; TRBD1 matches 11 bases. CDR1 and CDR2 (germline): GTSNPN, SVGIG (reference sequence). J lost 1 base, V lost 4 bases, and 8 bases had no gene match. The CDR3 runs 16 residues. Here the CDR3 reads CAWNPGQGGWNTEAFF. CDR3 sequence (DNA): TGTGCCTGGAACCCGGGACAGGGGGGGTGGAACACTGAAGCTTTCTTT.